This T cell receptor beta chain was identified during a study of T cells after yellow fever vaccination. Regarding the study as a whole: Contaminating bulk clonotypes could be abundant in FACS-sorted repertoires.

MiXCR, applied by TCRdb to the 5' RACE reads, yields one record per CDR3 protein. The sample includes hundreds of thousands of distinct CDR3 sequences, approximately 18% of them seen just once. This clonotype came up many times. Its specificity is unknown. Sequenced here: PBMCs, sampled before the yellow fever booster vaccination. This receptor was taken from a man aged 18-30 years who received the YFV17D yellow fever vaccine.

CDR3 region: CASSLGEATNEKLFF. DNA for the CDR3: TGTGCCAGCAGTTTAGGAGAAGCAACTAATGAAAAACTGTTTTTT. V usage is TRBV27 and J usage is TRBJ1-4; D remains unclear. Trimming removed 2 bases at V and 0 bases at J, with 7 bases between. There are 15 residues in the CDR3. Germline-derived CDR1 and CDR2 are MNHEY and SMNVEV (reference sequence).